A single sample gave rise to the 32 T cell receptor beta chains below, sequenced in a study of blood T cell repertoires in COVID-19. Profiled with immunoSEQ multiplex PCR; TCRdb holds only in-frame clones, not every one. The sample consists of 150,000 to 200,000 clones, around four fifths of them appearing once. Material: peripheral blood. The receptors shown here come from an elderly woman with active or convalescent COVID-19.

The chain combines TRBV5-1 with TRBJ2-2, with 12 bases that match TRBD2. The trim removed 2 bases at V and 4 bases at J, leaving 9 bases unmatched. Germline V gives CDR1 SGHRS, CDR2 YFSETQ. The CDR3 length is 18 residues. The CDR3 here is CASSLSSGGALSTGELFF. The CDR3 DNA follows: TGCGCCAGCAGCTTATCTAGCGGGGGGGCCTTGAGCACCGGGGAGCTGTTTTTT.

The gene calls are TRBV4-1 and TRBJ1-1; tentative D call: TRBD1 (5 bases). The germline V and J ends were trimmed by 0 bases and 6 bases, with 14 bases remaining between them. CDR1 is MGHRA, CDR2 YSYEKL, per germline. The CDR3 is made up of 15 amino acids. The CDR3 bases are TGCGCCAGCAGCCAAGAATCCAGGGTTCAGGCTGAAGCTTTCTTT. Residues: CASSQESRVQAEAFF.

J is TRBJ1-5 and V is TRBV4-1; possible D gene TRBD1, 6 bases. CDR1 is MGHRA and CDR2 is YSYEKL in the germline V gene. Trimming shortened V by 1 base and J by 9 bases, and 16 bases separated the two germline ends. This CDR3 region has 15 residues. In nucleotides, the CDR3 is TGCGCCAGCAGCCAAGCTAATACAGGGTGGTGGCCCCAGCATTTT. Translation: CASSQANTGWWPQHF.

This chain links TRBV6-5 with TRBJ1-2; 9 nucleotides align to TRBD1. Germline V gene data show CDR1 as MNHEY and CDR2 as SVGAGI. V gave up 3 bases and J gave up 3 bases; unmatched junction bases: 5. This CDR3 spans 15 amino acids. Here the CDR3 DNA reads TGTGCCAGCAGTTATACGGGACAGGGTTACTATGGCTACACCTTC. It codes for CASSYTGQGYYGYTF.

The chain has TRBV6-6 and TRBJ1-4; D not resolved. The germline V and J ends were trimmed by 0 bases and 5 bases, with 7 bases remaining between them. The CDR3 covers 14 residues. The V gene's germline CDR1 is MNHNY and CDR2 SVGAGI (reference sequence). CDR3 region: CASSYSELNEKLFF. The CDR3 DNA is TGTGCCAGCAGTTACTCGGAGCTAAATGAAAAACTGTTTTTT.

The table lists this clone with a few counts. The chain is built from TRBV27 and TRBJ1-1; possible D gene TRBD1, 6 bases. The CDR3 contains 15 residues. V was trimmed by 1 base and J by 2 bases, leaving 11 bases between them. CDR1 is MNHEY and CDR2 is SMNVEV in the germline V gene (reference sequence). CDR3 sequence reads: CASSLLGGLNTEAFF. CDR3 in DNA: TGTGCCAGCAGTTTATTAGGGGGACTAAACACTGAAGCTTTCTTT.

This rearrangement joins TRBV28 to TRBJ2-5; 7 bases are a match to TRBD2. V was pared by 8 bases and J by 3 bases, with 12 bases of the junction left unmatched. CDR1 and CDR2 (germline): MDHEN, SYDVKM. This CDR3 has 15 amino acids. CDR3 region: CASGKAGGGKETQYF. CDR3 nucleotides: TGTGCCAGCGGCAAGGCTGGCGGGGGAAAAGAGACCCAGTACTTC.

The V gene is TRBV19, the J gene TRBJ1-3; tentatively, D is TRBD1 (6 bases). V dropped 5 bases and J dropped 3 bases, with 14 bases sitting between them. Germline CDR1 LNHDA, CDR2 SQIVND (reference sequence). The CDR3 is 15 residues long. The CDR3 protein is CASSAGGRIGNTIYF. CDR3 sequence (DNA): TGTGCCAGTAGTGCTGGGGGCAGAATTGGAAACACCATATATTTT. Complete variable domain (other parts from reference TRBV19 and TRBJ1-3): DGGITQSPKYLFRKEGQNVTLSCEQNLNHDAMYWYRQDPGQGLRLIYYSQIVNDFQKGDIAEGYSVSREKKESFPLTVTSAQKNPTAFYLCASSAGGRIGNTIYFGEGSWLTVV.

The chain links TRBV6-2 or TRBV6-3 to TRBJ1-1; TRBD1 might be the D (6 bases). This CDR3 contains 14 residues. V lost 5 bases and J lost 1, with 11 bases in between. CDR1 is MNHEY and CDR2 is SVGEGT in the germline V gene. The CDR3 DNA is TGTGCCAGCAGTCGGGACAAATCGAACACTGAAGCTTTCTTT. Amino acids: CASSRDKSNTEAFF.

The rearrangement uses TRBV18 and TRBJ2-4; 8 nucleotides agree with TRBD1. V lost 5 bases and J lost 0; bases outside the gene matches: 12. The CDR3 length is 18 residues. Germline loops: CDR1 KGHSH, CDR2 LQKENI. The CDR3 region is CASSTNHRTGIAKNIQYF. In DNA form, the CDR3 reads TGTGCCAGCTCAACCAACCACAGGACAGGGATAGCCAAAAACATTCAGTACTTC.

The chain links TRBV30 to TRBJ2-7; tentatively, D is TRBD1 (6 bases). The V gene lost 4 bases and the J gene lost 7 bases, with 11 bases spanning the gap. Germline CDR1 GTSNPN, CDR2 SVGIG (reference sequence). This CDR3 contains 11 residues. CDR3 bases: TGTGCCTGGAAGACAGGTCGGGAGCAGTACTTC. Protein product: CAWKTGREQYF.

This chain connects TRBV16 to TRBJ1-2, with 8 positions matching TRBD1. CDR1 KGHSY and CDR2 FQNENV come from the germline V gene. The V and J ends lost 4 bases and 0 bases, in that order; junction bases with no gene match: 10. The CDR3 spans 17 residues. The CDR3 here is CASSLDIRQGPNYGYTF. CDR3 sequence (DNA): TGTGCCAGCAGCCTAGACATCCGACAGGGGCCTAACTATGGCTACACCTTC.

This clone was observed once. V is TRBV5-8 and J is TRBJ2-3; possible D gene TRBD1, 6 bases. Looked up from germline, CDR1 is SGHTS and CDR2 is YDEGEE. This CDR3 has 15 amino acids. V lost 6 bases and J 1 base, leaving 15 bases between the germline ends. The CDR3 region is CASTRNAGGTDTQYF. CDR3 bases: TGTGCCAGCACCCGCAACGCAGGGGGCACAGATACGCAGTATTTT.

The rearrangement links TRBV7-8 to TRBJ2-7, with D possibly being TRBD2 (5 bases). V was pared by 0 bases and J by 0 bases, with 12 bases between. This CDR3 contains 16 residues. Germline assignment: CDR1 SGHVS and CDR2 FQNEAQ. The CDR3 DNA is TGTGCCAGCAGCTTAGCGTGGAGCGCGGGCTCCTACGAGCAGTACTTC. Protein product: CASSLAWSAGSYEQYF. Drawing the rest from reference TRBV7-8 and TRBJ2-7, the complete variable domain is GAGVSQSPRYKVAKRGQDVALRCDPISGHVSLFWYQQALGQGPEFLTYFQNEAQLDKSGLPSDRFFAERPEGSVSTLKIQRTQQEDSAVYLCASSLAWSAGSYEQYFGPGTRLTVT.

This clone was counted once. The CDR3, as DNA: TGTGCCAGCAGTTACCGGACAGGGGGAAGGACTGAAGCTTTCTTT. It translates to CASSYRTGGRTEAFF. The V call is TRBV6-5, the J call TRBJ1-1, with TRBD1 matching 10 bases. With 2 bases clipped from V and 5 bases from J, the junction kept 5 bases outside the gene matches. This CDR3 is built from 15 residues. Germline CDR1 and CDR2: MNHEY and SVGAGI.

The chain recombines TRBV19 with TRBJ2-3, with D possibly TRBD1 on 5 matching bases. The V end lost 3 bases, the J end lost 2 bases, and 9 bases lay between the germline ends. The germline gives CDR1 LNHDA, CDR2 SQIVND (reference sequence). This CDR3 is built from 14 residues. Here the CDR3 reads CASSIDSTTDTQYF. CDR3 coding DNA: TGTGCCAGTAGTATTGACAGCACCACAGATACGCAGTATTTT.

V gene TRBV3-1 (or the pseudogene TRBV3-2) combines with J gene TRBJ1-1; 8 bases fit TRBD1. V lost 2 bases, J lost 5 bases, and 10 bases stayed unmatched. This CDR3 spans 16 amino acids. Germline loops: CDR1 LGHDT, CDR2 YNNKEL (reference sequence). Here the CDR3 DNA reads TGTGCCAGCAGCCAAAAAAGGCCGACAGGGGCAACTGAAGCTTTCTTT. This encodes CASSQKRPTGATEAFF.

The genes are TRBV6-5 and TRBJ1-1, with D possibly matching TRBD1 (5 bases). V was cut by 2 bases and J by 11 bases, with 15 bases left in between. This CDR3 is 13 amino acids long. From germline, CDR1 is MNHEY and CDR2 SVGAGI. The CDR3 loop reads CASSYDGRGDAFF. The CDR3 DNA reads as TGTGCCAGCAGTTACGACGGGCGGGGGGACGCTTTCTTT.

The chain has TRBV24-1 and TRBJ2-1, with no clear D. CDR3 length equals 12 residues. The V end was cut by 7 bases, the J end by 3 bases, with 6 bases between. Germline CDR1 KGHDR, CDR2 SFDVKD. CDR3 sequence reads: CATRSDYNEQFF. The CDR3 bases are TGTGCCACCAGGAGTGACTACAATGAGCAGTTCTTC.

The chain carries TRBV24-1 and TRBJ2-3; D remains ambiguous. Germline CDR1 KGHDR, CDR2 SFDVKD. The CDR3 is 14 amino acids. The V end was cut by 2 bases, the J end by 2 bases, with 7 bases between. The CDR3 coding sequence is TGTGCCACCAGTGATTCCCAGATCACAGATACGCAGTATTTT. This translates into CATSDSQITDTQYF.

V usage is TRBV6-5 and J usage is TRBJ1-6; D gene ambiguous. This CDR3 comprises 15 residues. V lost 2 bases to trimming and J lost 6 bases, with 11 bases between them. CDR1 is MNHEY and CDR2 is SVGAGI in the germline V gene. The CDR3 nucleotides are TGTGCCAGCAGTTACGGCAAACATATTAATTCACCCCTCCACTTT. Residues: CASSYGKHINSPLHF.

A note on this clone: The conserved closing phenylalanine or tryptophan is absent in this CDR3, likely reflecting a read error. It is unclear where the CDR3 begins or ends on the DNA, so no DNA is shown, and the CDR3 is as TCRdb lists it. The chain links TRBV7-6 to TRBJ1-1. Per the germline V gene, CDR1 is SGHVS and CDR2 is FNYEAQ. The CDR3 is made up of 10 amino acids, end residues included. The CDR3 here is CASSRGRVGE.

This chain joins TRBV7-8 and TRBJ2-1, with TRBD2 identical over 8 bases. Germline V gene data show CDR1 as SGHVS and CDR2 as FQNEAQ. The trim removed 4 bases at V and 5 bases at J, leaving 7 bases unmatched. This CDR3 spans 15 amino acids. CDR3 nucleotides: TGTGCCAGCAGCTCGGGCGGGGGGCTTGACAATGAGCAGTTCTTC. Its translation is CASSSGGGLDNEQFF.

DNA of the CDR3: TGTGCCAGCAGCCTTCGGACAGGGTTGGCCACTGAAGCTTTCTTT. Translating it yields CASSLRTGLATEAFF. The rearrangement uses TRBV5-8 and TRBJ1-1; TRBD1 matches at 8 bases. Germline-derived CDR1 and CDR2 are SGHTS and YDEGEE. There are 15 residues in the CDR3. J was trimmed by 4 bases and V by 4 bases; bases with no gene match: 9.

The gene calls are TRBV18 and TRBJ2-7; 10 bases line up with TRBD2. The V gene end was trimmed by 6 bases and the J gene end by 4 bases; junction bases not matched to a gene: 12. Germline V gives CDR1 KGHSH, CDR2 LQKENI. The CDR3 spans 16 residues. The CDR3 reads CASSPTRSGGDYEQYF. CDR3 sequence (DNA): TGTGCCAGCTCCCCTACACGGAGCGGGGGGGATTACGAGCAGTACTTC.

A few counts support this clone. The chain has TRBV25-1 and TRBJ1-2; D remains unclear. Germline V gene lookup returns CDR1 MGHDK and CDR2 SYGVNS. There are 11 residues in the CDR3. The V end was cut by 10 bases, the J end by 8 bases, with 14 bases between. The chain's CDR3 is CATTISEGYTF. The CDR3, as DNA: TGTGCCACCACGATCTCCGAGGGCTACACCTTC.

This chain links TRBV9 with TRBJ1-1, with TRBD1 as a possible D gene (5 bases). The ends were cut back, 4 bases at V and 5 bases at J, with 15 bases in the middle. The V gene's germline CDR1 is SGDLS and CDR2 YYNGEE. The CDR3 sequence is 14 residues long. The CDR3 nucleotides are TGTGCCAGCAGCTGGTCTGGAAAGGGGACTGAAGCTTTCTTT. Its protein is CASSWSGKGTEAFF.

The chain employs TRBV9 and TRBJ1-2, with 10 nucleotides matching TRBD1. The CDR3 extends over 16 amino acids. The J segment lost 6 bases and the V segment lost 0 bases, leaving 8 bases of the junction unmatched. Germline CDR1 is SGDLS and CDR2 is YYNGEE. Here the CDR3 DNA reads TGTGCCAGCAGCGTAGATCCGGGACAGGGGATAAATGGCTACACCTTC. This translates into CASSVDPGQGINGYTF.

This chain uses TRBV5-6 with TRBJ1-5; a possible D gene is TRBD1 (5 bases). Germline-derived CDR1 and CDR2 are SGHDT and YYEEEE. The V and J ends lost 4 bases and 5 bases respectively, with 13 bases between them. The CDR3 is made up of 14 amino acids. The CDR3 is CASSLGRGDQPQHF. DNA of the CDR3: TGTGCCAGCAGCCTAGGACGGGGGGATCAGCCCCAGCATTTT.

The chain combines TRBV19 with TRBJ1-5; weak D call: TRBD1 (6 bases). The CDR3 runs 17 residues. Trimming took off 3 bases at V and 7 bases at J, with 22 bases between the two ends. From germline, CDR1 is LNHDA and CDR2 SQIVND (reference sequence). CDR3: CASSIRTVNPSAQPQHF. CDR3 DNA sequence: TGTGCCAGTAGTATCCGGACAGTCAACCCGAGTGCCCAGCCCCAGCATTTT.

This clone was observed a few times. The chain has TRBV7-9 and TRBJ2-2; D is unresolved. The germline gives CDR1 SEHNR, CDR2 FQNEAQ (reference sequence). This CDR3 contains 12 residues. V was clipped by 3 bases and J by 4 bases, with 3 bases between them. In nucleotides, the CDR3 is TGTGCCAGCAGCTTTATCACCGGGGAGCTGTTTTTT. Encoded protein: CASSFITGELFF.

The chain links TRBV29-1 to TRBJ1-1; 8 bases match TRBD1. Germline V gives CDR1 SQVTM, CDR2 ANQGSEA. The V gene end was trimmed by 6 bases and the J gene end by 1 base; junction bases not matched to a gene: 4. The CDR3 loop spans 13 amino acids. The CDR3 coding sequence is TGCAGCGTCTCGGACAGGGAGAACACTGAAGCTTTCTTT. This encodes CSVSDRENTEAFF.